This T cell receptor (beta chain) was retrieved from a study of blood T cell repertoires in COVID-19. As handled by the study authors: For nucleated cells, counts were estimated from reference gene primer amplification. TCRdb's table, derived via immunoSEQ multiplex PCR, lists solely in-frame clones and lacks some. From that table come the V and J calls and clone size; the DNA was used to work out D and trimming. The sample carries about 160,000 clones, roughly four fifths recorded once. This clonotype was sampled from a woman of 80 years or more with acute or convalescent COVID-19. What was sequenced was peripheral blood.

The CDR3 protein is CASSLVSVTSKGGETQYF. DNA of the CDR3: TGTGCCAGCAGCTTAGTCTCAGTGACTAGCAAGGGAGGTGAGACCCAGTACTTC. J is TRBJ2-5 and V is TRBV7-6, with TRBD2 matching 7 bases. There are 18 residues in the CDR3. V was pared by 1 base and J by 5 bases, with 16 bases of the junction left unmatched. Looked up from germline, CDR1 is SGHVS and CDR2 is FNYEAQ.